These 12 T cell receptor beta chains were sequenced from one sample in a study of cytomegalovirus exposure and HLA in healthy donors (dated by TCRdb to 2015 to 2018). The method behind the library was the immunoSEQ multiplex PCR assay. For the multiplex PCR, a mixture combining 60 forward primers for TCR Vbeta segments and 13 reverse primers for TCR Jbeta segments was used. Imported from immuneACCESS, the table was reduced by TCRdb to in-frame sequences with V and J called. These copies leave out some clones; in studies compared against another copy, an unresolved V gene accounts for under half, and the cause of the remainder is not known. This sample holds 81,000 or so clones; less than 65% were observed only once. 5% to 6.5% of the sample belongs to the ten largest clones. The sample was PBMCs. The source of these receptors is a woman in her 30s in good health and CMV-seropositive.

CDR3 in amino acids: CASSVHGGGENNEQFF. CDR3 coding DNA: TGCGCCAGCAGTGTCCATGGCGGGGGGGAGAACAATGAGCAGTTCTTC. V is TRBV10-2 and J is TRBJ2-1; 9 bases align to TRBD2. This CDR3 contains 16 residues. Looked up from germline, CDR1 is WSHSY and CDR2 is SAAADI. The trim removed 4 bases at V and 5 bases at J, leaving 9 bases unmatched.

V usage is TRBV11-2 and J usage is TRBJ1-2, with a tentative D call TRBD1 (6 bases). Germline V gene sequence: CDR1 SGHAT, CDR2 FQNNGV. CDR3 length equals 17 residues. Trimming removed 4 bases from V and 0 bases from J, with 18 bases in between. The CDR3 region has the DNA TGTGCCAGCAGCTCATGGACAGACGTAGATTCTAACTATGGCTACACCTTC. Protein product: CASSSWTDVDSNYGYTF.

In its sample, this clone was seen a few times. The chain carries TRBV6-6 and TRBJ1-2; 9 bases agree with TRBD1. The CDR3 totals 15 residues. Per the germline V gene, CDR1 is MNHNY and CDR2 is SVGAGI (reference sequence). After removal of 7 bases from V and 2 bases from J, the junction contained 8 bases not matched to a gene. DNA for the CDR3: TGTGCCAGCACCCACGGGGACAGGGTGAACTATGGCTACACCTTC. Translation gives CASTHGDRVNYGYTF.

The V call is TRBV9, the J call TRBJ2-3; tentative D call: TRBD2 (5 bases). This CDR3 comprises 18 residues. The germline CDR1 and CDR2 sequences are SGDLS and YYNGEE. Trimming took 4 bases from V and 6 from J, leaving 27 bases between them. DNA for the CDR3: TGTGCCAGCAGCCCTTCAACCGGGGTAGTTGAGGGAATGGATACGCAGTATTTT. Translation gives CASSPSTGVVEGMDTQYF.

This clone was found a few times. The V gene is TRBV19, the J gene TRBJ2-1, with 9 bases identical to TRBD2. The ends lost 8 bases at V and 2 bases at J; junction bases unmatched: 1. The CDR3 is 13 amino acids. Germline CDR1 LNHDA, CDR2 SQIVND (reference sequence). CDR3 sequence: CASASGAYNEQFF. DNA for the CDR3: TGTGCCAGTGCTAGCGGGGCCTACAATGAGCAGTTCTTC. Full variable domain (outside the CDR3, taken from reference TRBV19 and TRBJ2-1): DGGITQSPKYLFRKEGQNVTLSCEQNLNHDAMYWYRQDPGQGLRLIYYSQIVNDFQKGDIAEGYSVSREKKESFPLTVTSAQKNPTAFYLCASASGAYNEQFFGPGTRLTVL.

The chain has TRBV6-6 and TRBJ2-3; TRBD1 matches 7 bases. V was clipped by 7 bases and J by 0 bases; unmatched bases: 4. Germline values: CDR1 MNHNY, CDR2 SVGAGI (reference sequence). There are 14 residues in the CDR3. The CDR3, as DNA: TGTGCCAGCATCGACAGGGTGAGCACAGATACGCAGTATTTT. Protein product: CASIDRVSTDTQYF.

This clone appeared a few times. The chain's CDR3 is CASSFQTGGTGELFF. The CDR3 region has the DNA TGTGCCAGCAGTTTCCAGACTGGAGGGACCGGGGAGCTGTTTTTT. This rearrangement joins TRBV7-2 to TRBJ2-2, with TRBD2 as a possible D gene (6 bases). The CDR3 totals 15 residues. The V gene's germline CDR1 is SGHTA and CDR2 FQGNSA. The V end was cut by 6 bases, the J end by 5 bases, with 16 bases between.

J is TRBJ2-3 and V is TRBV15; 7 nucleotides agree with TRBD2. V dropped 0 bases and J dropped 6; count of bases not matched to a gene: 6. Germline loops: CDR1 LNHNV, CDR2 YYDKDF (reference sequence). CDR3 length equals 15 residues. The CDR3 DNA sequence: TGTGCCACCAGCAGAGAAAGCGGGGTCCGGGATACGCAGTATTTT. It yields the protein CATSRESGVRDTQYF. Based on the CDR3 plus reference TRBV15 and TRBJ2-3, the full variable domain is DAMVIQNPRYQVTQFGKPVTLSCSQTLNHNVMYWYQQKSSQAPKLLFHYYDKDFNNEADTPDNFQSRRPNTSFCFLDIRSPGLGDTAMYLCATSRESGVRDTQYFGPGTRLTVL.

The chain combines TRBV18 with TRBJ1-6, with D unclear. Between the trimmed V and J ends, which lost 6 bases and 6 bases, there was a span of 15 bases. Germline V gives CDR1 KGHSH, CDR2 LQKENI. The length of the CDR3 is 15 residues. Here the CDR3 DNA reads TGTGCCAGCTCCAATGGCGGGCCAATTAATTCACCCCTCCACTTT. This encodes CASSNGGPINSPLHF.

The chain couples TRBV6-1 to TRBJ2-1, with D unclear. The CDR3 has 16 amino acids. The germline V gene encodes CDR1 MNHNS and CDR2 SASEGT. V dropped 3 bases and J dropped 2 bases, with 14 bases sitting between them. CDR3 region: CASSDERHPPYNEQFF. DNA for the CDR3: TGTGCCAGCAGTGATGAACGACATCCACCCTACAATGAGCAGTTCTTC.

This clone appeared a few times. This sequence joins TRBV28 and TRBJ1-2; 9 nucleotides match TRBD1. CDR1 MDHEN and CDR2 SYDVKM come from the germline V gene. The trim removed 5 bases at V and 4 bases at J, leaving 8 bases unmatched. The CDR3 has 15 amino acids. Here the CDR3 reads CASSPGQGLSYGYTF. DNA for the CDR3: TGTGCCAGCAGTCCAGGACAGGGGTTGAGCTATGGCTACACCTTC.

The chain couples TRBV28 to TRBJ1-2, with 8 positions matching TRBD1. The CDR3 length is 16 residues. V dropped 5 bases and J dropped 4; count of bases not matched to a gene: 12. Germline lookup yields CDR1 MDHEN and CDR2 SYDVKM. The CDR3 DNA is TGTGCCAGCAGTCCCCACGGTCAGGGGGCCACCTATGGCTACACCTTC. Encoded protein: CASSPHGQGATYGYTF.